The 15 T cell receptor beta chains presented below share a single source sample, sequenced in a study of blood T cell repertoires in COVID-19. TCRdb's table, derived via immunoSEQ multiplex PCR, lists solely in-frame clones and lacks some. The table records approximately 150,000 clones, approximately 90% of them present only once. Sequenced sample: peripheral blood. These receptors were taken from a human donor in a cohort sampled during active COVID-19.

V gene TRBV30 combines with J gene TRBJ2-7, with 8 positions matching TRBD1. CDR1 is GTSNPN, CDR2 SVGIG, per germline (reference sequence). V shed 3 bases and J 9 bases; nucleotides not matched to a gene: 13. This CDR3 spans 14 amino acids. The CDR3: CAWRSRDRYLAQYF. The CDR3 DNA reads TGTGCCTGGAGGAGCCGGGACAGGTATCTCGCGCAGTACTTC.

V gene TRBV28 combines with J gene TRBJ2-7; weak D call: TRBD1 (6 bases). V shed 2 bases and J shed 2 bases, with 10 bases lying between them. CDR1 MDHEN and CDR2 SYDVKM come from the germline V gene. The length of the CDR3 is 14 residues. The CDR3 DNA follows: TGTGCCAGCAGTTTAGGTGGACAGACCTACGAGCAGTACTTC. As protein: CASSLGGQTYEQYF.

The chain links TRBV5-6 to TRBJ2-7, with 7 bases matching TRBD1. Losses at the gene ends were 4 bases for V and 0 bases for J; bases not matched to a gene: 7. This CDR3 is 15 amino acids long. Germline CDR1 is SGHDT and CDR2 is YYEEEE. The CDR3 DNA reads TGTGCCAGCAGCACCACCCGGGACAGCTCCTACGAGCAGTACTTC. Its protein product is CASSTTRDSSYEQYF.

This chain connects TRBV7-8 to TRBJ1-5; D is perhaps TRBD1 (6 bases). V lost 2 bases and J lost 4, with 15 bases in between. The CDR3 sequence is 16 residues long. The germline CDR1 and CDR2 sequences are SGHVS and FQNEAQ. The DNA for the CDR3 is TGTGCCAGCAGCTTAAGGACGGCAGGGGATAATCAGCCCCAGCATTTT. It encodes CASSLRTAGDNQPQHF.

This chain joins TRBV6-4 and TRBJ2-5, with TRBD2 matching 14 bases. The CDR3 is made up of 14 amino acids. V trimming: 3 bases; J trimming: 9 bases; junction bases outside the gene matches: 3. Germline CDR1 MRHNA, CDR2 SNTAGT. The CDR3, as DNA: TGTGCCAGCAGTGAGACTAGCGGGAGGGTTCCCCAGTACTTC. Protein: CASSETSGRVPQYF.

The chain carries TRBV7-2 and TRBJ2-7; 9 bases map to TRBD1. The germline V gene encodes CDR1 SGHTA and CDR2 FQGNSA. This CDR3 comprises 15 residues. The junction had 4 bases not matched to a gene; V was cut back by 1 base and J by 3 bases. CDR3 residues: CASSLVGTGFYEQYF. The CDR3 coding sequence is TGTGCCAGCAGCTTAGTCGGGACAGGGTTCTACGAGCAGTACTTC.

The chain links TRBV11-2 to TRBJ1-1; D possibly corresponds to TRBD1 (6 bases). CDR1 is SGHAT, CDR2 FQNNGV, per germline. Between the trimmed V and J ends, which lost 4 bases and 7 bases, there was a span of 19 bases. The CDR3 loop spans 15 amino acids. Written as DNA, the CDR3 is TGTGCCAGCAGCTACCAAGCGGGGACACACAGTGAAGCTTTCTTT. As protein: CASSYQAGTHSEAFF.

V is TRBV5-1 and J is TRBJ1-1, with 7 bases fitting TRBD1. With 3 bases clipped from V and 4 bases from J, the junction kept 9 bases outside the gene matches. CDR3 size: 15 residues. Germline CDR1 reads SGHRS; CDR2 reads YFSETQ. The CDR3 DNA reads TGCGCCAGCAGCTGGTGGGACAGTGGGGCCACTGAAGCTTTCTTT. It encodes CASSWWDSGATEAFF.

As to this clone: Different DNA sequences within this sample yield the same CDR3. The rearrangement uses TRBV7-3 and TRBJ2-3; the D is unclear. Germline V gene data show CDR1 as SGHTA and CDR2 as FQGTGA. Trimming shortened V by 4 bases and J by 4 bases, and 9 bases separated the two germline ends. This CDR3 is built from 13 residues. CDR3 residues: CASSSTSADTQYF. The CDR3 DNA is TGTGCCAGCAGCTCAACCTCCGCAGATACGCAGTATTTT.

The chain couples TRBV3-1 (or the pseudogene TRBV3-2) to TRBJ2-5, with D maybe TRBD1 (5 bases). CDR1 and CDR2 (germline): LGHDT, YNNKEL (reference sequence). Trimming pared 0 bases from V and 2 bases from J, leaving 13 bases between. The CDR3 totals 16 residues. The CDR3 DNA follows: TGTGCCAGCAGCCAAGAGGGGCTGCGACAGCAAGAGACCCAGTACTTC. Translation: CASSQEGLRQQETQYF.

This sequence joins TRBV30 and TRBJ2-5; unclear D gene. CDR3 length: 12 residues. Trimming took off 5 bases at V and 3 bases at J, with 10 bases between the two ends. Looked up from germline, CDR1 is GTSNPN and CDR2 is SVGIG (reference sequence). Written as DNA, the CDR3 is TGTGCCTGGGACAACAACGAAGAGACCCAGTACTTC. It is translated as CAWDNNEETQYF.

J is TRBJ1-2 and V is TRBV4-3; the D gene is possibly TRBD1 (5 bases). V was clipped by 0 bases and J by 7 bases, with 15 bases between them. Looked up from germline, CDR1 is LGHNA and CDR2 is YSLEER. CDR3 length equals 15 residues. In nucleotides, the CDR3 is TGCGCCAGCAGCCAAGATGTTGGCAGGGCCCTTGGCTACACCTTC. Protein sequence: CASSQDVGRALGYTF.

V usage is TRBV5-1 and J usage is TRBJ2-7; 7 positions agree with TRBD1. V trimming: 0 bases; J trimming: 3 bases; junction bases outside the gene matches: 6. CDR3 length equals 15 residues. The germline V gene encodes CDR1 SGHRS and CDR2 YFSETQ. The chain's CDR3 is CASSLGGQRIYEQYF. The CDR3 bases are TGCGCCAGCAGCTTGGGGGGACAGCGCATCTACGAGCAGTACTTC.

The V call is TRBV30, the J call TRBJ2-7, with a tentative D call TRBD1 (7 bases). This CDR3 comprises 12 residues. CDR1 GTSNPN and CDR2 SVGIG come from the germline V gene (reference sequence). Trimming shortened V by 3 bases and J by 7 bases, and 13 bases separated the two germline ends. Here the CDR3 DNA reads TGTGCCTGGAGGGGGGGACAGTTAGAGCAGTACTTC. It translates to CAWRGGQLEQYF.

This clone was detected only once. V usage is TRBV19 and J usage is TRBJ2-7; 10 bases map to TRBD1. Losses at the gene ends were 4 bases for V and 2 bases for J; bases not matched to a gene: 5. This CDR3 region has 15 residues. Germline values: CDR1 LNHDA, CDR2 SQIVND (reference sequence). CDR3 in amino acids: CASSNPGTGAYEQYF. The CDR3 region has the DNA TGTGCCAGTAGTAACCCCGGGACAGGGGCCTACGAGCAGTACTTC.